This T cell receptor beta chain was documented in a study of identical twins. Healthy Caucasians provided all donations. The study's findings and limits: Invariant cells of the MAIT and iNKT types might have partly distorted the zero-insertion analyses.

One entry per CDR3 protein, called by TCRdb with MiXCR from the 5' RACE reads. This sample has around 340,000 distinct CDR3 sequences; over 9% occur once, and the top ten carry more than 6%. As regards this clonotype: Its antigen remains unidentified.

The sample was also reused in another study, on yellow fever vaccine responses in identical twins.

The specimen sequenced was CD8+ T cells sorted from blood. The sequence came from a woman aged 18-35 years in good health.

The chain's CDR3 is CASSAAGTTYEQYF. The CDR3 DNA reads as TGTGCCAGCAGCGCGGCCGGGACCACCTACGAGCAGTACTTC. V usage is TRBV7-8 and J usage is TRBJ2-7; TRBD1 or TRBD2 may be the D gene (5 bases each). Trimming left V 5 bases short and J 2 bases short, with 13 bases between. This CDR3 contains 14 residues. Germline lookup yields CDR1 SGHVS and CDR2 FQNEAQ. The entire variable domain, with the rest obtained from reference TRBV7-8 and TRBJ2-7, is as follows: GAGVSQSPRYKVAKRGQDVALRCDPISGHVSLFWYQQALGQGPEFLTYFQNEAQLDKSGLPSDRFFAERPEGSVSTLKIQRTQQEDSAVYLCASSAAGTTYEQYFGPGTRLTVT.